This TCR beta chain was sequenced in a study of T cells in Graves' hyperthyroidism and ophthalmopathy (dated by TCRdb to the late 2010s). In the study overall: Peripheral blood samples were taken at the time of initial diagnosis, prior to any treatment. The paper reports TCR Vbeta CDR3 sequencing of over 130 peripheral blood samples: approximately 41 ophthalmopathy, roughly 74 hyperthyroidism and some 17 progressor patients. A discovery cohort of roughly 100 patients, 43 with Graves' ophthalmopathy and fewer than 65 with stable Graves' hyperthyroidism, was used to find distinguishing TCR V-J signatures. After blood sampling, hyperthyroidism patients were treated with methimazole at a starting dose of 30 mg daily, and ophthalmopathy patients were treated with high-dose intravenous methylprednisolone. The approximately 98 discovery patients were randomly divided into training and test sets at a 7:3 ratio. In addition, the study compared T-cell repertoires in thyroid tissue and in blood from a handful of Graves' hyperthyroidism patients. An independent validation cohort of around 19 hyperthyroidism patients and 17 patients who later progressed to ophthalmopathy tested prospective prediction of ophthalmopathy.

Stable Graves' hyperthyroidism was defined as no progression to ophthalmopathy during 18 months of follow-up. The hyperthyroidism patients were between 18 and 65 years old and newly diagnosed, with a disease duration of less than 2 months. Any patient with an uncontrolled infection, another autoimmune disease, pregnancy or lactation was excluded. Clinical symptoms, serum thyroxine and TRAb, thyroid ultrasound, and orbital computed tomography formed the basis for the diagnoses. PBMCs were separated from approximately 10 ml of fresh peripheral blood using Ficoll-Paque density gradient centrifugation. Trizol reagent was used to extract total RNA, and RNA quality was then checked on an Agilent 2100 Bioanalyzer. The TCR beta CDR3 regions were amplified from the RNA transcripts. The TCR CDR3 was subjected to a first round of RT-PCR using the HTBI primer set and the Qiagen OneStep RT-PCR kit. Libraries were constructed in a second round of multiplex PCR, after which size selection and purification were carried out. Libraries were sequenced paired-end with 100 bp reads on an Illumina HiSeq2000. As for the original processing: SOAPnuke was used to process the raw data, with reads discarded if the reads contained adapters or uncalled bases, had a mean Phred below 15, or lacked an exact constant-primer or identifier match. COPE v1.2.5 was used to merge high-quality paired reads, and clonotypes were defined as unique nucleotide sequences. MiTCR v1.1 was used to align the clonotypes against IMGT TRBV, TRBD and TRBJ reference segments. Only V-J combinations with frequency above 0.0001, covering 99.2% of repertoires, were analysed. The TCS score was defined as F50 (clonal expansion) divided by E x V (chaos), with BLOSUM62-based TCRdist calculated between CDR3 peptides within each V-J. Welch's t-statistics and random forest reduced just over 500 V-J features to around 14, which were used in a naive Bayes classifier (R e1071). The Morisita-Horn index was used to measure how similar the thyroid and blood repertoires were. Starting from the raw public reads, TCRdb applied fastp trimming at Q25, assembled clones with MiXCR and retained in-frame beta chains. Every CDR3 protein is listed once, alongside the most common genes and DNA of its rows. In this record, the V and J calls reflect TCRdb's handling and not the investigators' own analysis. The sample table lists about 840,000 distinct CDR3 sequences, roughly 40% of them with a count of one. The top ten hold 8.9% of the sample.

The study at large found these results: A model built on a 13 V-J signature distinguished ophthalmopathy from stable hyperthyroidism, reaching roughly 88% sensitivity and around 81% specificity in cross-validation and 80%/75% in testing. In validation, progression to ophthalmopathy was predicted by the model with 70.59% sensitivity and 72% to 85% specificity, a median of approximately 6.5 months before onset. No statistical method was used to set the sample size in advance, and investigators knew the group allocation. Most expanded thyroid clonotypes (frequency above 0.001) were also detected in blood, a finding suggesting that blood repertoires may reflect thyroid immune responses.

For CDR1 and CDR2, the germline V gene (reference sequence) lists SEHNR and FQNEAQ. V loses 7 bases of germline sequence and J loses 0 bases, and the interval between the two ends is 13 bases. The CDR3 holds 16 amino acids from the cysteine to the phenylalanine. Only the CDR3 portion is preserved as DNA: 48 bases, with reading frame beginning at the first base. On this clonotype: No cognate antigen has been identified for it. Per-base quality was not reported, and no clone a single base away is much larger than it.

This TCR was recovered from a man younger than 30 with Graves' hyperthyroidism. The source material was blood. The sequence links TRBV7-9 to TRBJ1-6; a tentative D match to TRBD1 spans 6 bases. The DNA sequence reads TGTGCCAGCACCAAAGGGGGGAGCTCCTATAATTCACCCCTCCACTTT. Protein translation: CASTKGGSSYNSPLHF.